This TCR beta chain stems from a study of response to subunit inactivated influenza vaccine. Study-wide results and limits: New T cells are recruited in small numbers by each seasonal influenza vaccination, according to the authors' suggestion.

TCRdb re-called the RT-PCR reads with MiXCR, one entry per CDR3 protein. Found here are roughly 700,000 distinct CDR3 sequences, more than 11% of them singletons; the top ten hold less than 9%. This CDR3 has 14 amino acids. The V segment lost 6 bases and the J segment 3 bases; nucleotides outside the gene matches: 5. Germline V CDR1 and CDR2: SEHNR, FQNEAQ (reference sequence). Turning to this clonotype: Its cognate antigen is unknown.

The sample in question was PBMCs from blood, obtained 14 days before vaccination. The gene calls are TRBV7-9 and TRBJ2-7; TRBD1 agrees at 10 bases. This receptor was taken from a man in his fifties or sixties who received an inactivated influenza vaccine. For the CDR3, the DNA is TGTGCCAGCAGACTCGGGACAGGGGACTACGAGCAGTACTTC. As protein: CASRLGTGDYEQYF.